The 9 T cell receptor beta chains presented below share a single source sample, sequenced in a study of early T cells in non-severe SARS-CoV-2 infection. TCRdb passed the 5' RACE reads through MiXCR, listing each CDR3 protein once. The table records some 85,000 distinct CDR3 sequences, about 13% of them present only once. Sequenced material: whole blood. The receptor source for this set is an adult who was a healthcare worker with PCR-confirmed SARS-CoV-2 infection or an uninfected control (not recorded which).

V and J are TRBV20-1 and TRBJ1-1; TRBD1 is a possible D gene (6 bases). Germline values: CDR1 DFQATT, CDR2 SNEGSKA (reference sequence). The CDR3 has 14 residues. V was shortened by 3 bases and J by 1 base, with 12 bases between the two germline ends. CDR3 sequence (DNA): TGCAGTGCTAGGGGGGGGACAAGGAACACTGAAGCTTTCTTT. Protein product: CSARGGTRNTEAFF.

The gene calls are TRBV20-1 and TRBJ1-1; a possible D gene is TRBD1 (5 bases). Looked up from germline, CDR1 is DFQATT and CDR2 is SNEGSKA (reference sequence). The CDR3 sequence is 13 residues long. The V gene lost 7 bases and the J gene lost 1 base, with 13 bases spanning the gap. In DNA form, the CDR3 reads TGCAGTGTTAGGAGACAGAAGAACACTGAAGCTTTCTTT. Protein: CSVRRQKNTEAFF.

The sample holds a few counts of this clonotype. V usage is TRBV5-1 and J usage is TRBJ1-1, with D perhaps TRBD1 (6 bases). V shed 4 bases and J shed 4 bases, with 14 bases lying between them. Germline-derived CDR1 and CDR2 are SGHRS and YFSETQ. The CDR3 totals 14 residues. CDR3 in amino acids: CASSKDRFSTEAFF. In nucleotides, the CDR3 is TGCGCCAGCAGCAAGGACAGATTCTCCACTGAAGCTTTCTTT.

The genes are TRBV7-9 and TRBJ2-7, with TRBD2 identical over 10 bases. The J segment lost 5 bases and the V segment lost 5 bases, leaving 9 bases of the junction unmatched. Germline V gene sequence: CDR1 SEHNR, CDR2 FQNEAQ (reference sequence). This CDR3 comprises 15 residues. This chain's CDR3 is CASSPPGLAPHEQYF. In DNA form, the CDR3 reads TGTGCCAGCAGCCCACCGGGACTAGCGCCCCACGAGCAGTACTTC.

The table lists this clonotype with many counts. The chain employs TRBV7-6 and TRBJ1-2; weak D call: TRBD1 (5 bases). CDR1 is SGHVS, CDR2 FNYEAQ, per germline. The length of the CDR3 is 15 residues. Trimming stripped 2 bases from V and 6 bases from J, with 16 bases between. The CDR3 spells CASSLTGVGFDGYTF. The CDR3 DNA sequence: TGTGCCAGCAGCTTAACGGGGGTAGGGTTCGATGGCTACACCTTC.

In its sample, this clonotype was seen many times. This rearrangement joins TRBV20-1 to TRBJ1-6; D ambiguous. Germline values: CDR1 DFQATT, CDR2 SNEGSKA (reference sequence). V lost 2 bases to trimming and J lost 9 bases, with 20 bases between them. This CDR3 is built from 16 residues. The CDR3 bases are TGCAGTGCTAGACCCCAGGACCGCGGGGAACGTTCACCCCTCCACTTT. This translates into CSARPQDRGERSPLHF.

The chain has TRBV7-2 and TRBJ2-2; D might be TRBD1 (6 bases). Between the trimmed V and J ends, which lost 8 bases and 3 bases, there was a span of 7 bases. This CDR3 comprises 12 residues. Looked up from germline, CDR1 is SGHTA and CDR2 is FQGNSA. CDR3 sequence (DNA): TGTGCCAGCGGACAGTACACCGGGGAGCTGTTTTTT. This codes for CASGQYTGELFF.

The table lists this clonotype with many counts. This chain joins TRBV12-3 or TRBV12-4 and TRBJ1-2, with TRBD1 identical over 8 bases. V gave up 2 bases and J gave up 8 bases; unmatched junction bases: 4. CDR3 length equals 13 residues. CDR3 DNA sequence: TGTGCCAGCAGTTTATACAGGGGGACCGGCTACACCTTC. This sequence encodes CASSLYRGTGYTF.

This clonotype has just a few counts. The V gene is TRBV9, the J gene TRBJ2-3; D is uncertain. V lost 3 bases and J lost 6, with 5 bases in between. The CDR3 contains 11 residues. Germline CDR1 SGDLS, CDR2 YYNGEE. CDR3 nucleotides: TGTGCCAGCAGCGCGGGCGATACGCAGTATTTT. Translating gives CASSAGDTQYF.